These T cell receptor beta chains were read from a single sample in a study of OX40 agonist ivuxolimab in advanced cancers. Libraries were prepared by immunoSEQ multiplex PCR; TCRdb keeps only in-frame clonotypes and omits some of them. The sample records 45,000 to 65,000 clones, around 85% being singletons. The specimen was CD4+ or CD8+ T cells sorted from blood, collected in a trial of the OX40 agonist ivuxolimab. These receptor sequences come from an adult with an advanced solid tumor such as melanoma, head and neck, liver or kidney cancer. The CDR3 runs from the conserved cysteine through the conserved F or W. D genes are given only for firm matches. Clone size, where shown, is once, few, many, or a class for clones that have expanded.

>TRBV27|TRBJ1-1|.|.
TGTGCCAGCAGTCAGGGGATATTCCTTGAAGCTTTCTTT
CASSQGIFLEAFF
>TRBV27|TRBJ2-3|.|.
TGTGCCAGCAGTTTCGGGGGCACAGATACGCAGTATTTT
CASSFGGTDTQYF
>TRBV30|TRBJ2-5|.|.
TGTGCCTGGGCGAGTCGAGAGACCCAGTACTTC
CAWASRETQYF
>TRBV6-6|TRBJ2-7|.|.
TGTGCCAGCAGTTACTCGGGGCACTACGAGCAGTACTTC
CASSYSGHYEQYF
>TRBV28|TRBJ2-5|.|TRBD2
TGTGCCAGCAGTACCCCCGGGGAGGGAAGGCCAGACTTC
CASSTPGEGRPDF
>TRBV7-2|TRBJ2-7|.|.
TGTGCCAGCAGCTTAGAGAGCGCGAGCTCCTACGAGCAGTACTTC
CASSLESASSYEQYF
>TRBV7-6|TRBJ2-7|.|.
TGTGCCAGCAGCCGGCGCGGGGCACAGCCCTACGAGCAGTACTTC
CASSRRGAQPYEQYF
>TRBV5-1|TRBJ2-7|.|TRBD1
TGCGCCAGCAGCCCCGGACAGGGGGGGACTCGGTACGAGCAGTACTTC
CASSPGQGGTRYEQYF
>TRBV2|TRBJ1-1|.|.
TGTGCCAGCAGGAGTGACGGTCCTGAAGCTTTCTTT
CASRSDGPEAFF
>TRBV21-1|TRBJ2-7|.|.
TGTGCCAGCAGCCCCGGGACCTACGAGCAGTACTTC
CASSPGTYEQYF
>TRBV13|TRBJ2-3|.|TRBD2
TGTGCCAGCAGCTTACTAGCGGGAGGGGTGGCAGATACGCAGTATTTT
CASSLLAGGVADTQYF
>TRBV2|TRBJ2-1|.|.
TGTGCCAGCAGGACGCAGGCAACTCGCTCCTACAATGAGCAGTTCTTC
CASRTQATRSYNEQFF
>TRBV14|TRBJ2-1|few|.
TGTGCCAGCAGCCGACTAGTTGGCTACAATGAGCAGTTCTTC
CASSRLVGYNEQFF
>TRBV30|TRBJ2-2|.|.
TGTGCCTGGAATGGTTTCGGGGAGCTGTTTTTT
CAWNGFGELFF
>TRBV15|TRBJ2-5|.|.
TGTGCCACCAGCAGAGATCTTAGGGTTGGGGAGACCCAGTACTTC
CATSRDLRVGETQYF
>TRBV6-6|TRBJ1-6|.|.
TGTGCCAGCAGTGTTGGGGGTTCACCCCTCCACTTT
CASSVGGSPLHF
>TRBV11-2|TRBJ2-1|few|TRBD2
TGTGCCAGCAGCTTAGTCCCTAGCGGAAGTTTGTACAATGAGCAGTTCTTC
CASSLVPSGSLYNEQFF
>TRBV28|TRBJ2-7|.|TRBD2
TGTGCCAGCAGTTCCCGGGACAGTACTAGCGGGAGTGGCTACGAGCAGTACTTC
CASSSRDSTSGSGYEQYF
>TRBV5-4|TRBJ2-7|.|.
TGTGCCAGCAGCTTGGGACAGGCAACCTACGAGCAGTACTTC
CASSLGQATYEQYF
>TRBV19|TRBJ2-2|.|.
TGTGCCAGTAGTCCTGGGACATCCAACACCGGGGAGCTGTTTTTT
CASSPGTSNTGELFF
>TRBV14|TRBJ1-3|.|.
TGTGCCAGCAGCCCCGTCGTCTCTGGAAACACCATATATTTT
CASSPVVSGNTIYF
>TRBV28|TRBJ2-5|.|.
TGTGCCAGCATTCCCTCAGGGGCCCCAGAGACCCAGTACTTC
CASIPSGAPETQYF
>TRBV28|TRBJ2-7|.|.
TGTGCCAGCAGTTTTCTGACTGCCGGGACACTCCGGAGGGAGCAGTACTTC
CASSFLTAGTLRREQYF
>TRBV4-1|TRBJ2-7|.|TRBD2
TGCGCCAGCAGTCAAAGACTAGCGGGAGGGCCCCAATACGAGCAGTACTTC
CASSQRLAGGPQYEQYF
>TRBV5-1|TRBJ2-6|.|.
TGCGCCAGCAGCCCCCCCGGCGGGGTGCCTGGGGCCAACGTCCTGACTTTC
CASSPPGGVPGANVLTF
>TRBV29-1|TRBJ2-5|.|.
TGCAGCGTCGGACTATCCCAAGAGACCCAGTACTTC
CSVGLSQETQYF
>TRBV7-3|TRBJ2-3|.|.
TGTGCCAGCAGCTTAATCGGCAGGGCAGATACGCAGTATTTT
CASSLIGRADTQYF
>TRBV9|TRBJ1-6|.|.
TGTGCCAGCACAAGGACATACAAGACTTCACCCCTCCACTTT
CASTRTYKTSPLHF
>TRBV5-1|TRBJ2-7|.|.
TGCGCCAGCAGCGACCCTAGGCGCGGGGTGAGAGCCTACGAGCAGTACTTC
CASSDPRRGVRAYEQYF
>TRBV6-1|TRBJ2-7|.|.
TGTGCCAGCAGTAGCCGGGCCCTTCCCTACGAGCAGTACTTC
CASSSRALPYEQYF
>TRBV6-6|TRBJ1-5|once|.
TGTGCCAGCAGTTACAGAAGGGAGGAGGCGCAGCCCCAGCATTTT
CASSYRREEAQPQHF
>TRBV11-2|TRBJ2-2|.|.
TGTGCCAGCAGCGCCCTCGGGACTGAAGGGTCTAGAAAGACCGGGGAGCTGTTTTTT
CASSALGTEGSRKTGELFF
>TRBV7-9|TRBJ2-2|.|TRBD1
TGTGCCAGCAGCTCCGGGACAGCGACCGGGGAGCTGTTTTTT
CASSSGTATGELFF
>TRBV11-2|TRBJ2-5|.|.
TGTGCCAGCAGCTTCATGGGACTCGCGGATTCCGGGACCCAGTACTTC
CASSFMGLADSGTQYF
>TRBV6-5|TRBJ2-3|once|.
TGTGCCAGCAGTGGGGACCTCTTTGGCACAGATACGCAGTATTTT
CASSGDLFGTDTQYF
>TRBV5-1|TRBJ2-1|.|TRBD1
TGCGCCAGCACGACAGGGGGCGGCTACAATGAGCAGTTCTTC
CASTTGGGYNEQFF
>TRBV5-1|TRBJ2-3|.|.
TGCGCCAGCAGCCTGGACACAGATACGCAGTATTTT
CASSLDTDTQYF
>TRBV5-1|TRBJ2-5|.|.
TGCGCCAGCAGCGTACAGGGATCCAAAGAGACCCAGTACTTC
CASSVQGSKETQYF
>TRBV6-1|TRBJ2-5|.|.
TGTGCCAGCAGTGAACGGGCAGGGTACCAAGAGACCCAGTACTTC
CASSERAGYQETQYF
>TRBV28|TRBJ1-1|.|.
TGTGCCAGCACGGGGGCTGGGATGAACACTGAAGCTTTCTTT
CASTGAGMNTEAFF
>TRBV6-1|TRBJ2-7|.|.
TGTGCCAGCAGTGAGGGGCTCTTTAAACATAAATTC
CASSEGLFKHKF
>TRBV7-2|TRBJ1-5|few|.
TGTGCCAGCAGCTTAACCGATAGCAATCAGCCCCAGCATTTT
CASSLTDSNQPQHF
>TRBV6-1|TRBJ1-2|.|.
TGTGCCAGCACCCCCGGTGGGGTCTATGGCTACACCTTC
CASTPGGVYGYTF
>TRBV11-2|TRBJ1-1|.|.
TGTGCCAGCAGCTTAGAGGTGACTCGGACTGAAGCTTTCTTT
CASSLEVTRTEAFF
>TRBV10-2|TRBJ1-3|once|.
TGCGCCAGCAGTGATCGGGGGGCTGGAAACACCATATATTTT
CASSDRGAGNTIYF
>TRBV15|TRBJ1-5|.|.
TGTGCCACCAGCAGTTCTGGGTGGATACAGCCCCAGCATTTT
CATSSSGWIQPQHF
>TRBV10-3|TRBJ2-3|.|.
TGTGCCATCAGTGAGCCGGATCGGACCGGAGGGACAGATACGCAGTATTTT
CAISEPDRTGGTDTQYF
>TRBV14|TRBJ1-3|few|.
TGTGCCAGCAGCCAAAGGATGAGAAACACCATATATTTT
CASSQRMRNTIYF
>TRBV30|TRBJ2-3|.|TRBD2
TGTGCCTGGAGTAAGCGGGGGGCAGATACGCAGTATTTT
CAWSKRGADTQYF
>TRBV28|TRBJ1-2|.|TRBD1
TGTGCCAGCAGTTTATACGGACAGGGGAGCGATGGCTACACCTTC
CASSLYGQGSDGYTF